A selection of T cell receptor beta chains follows, all from one sample in a study of blood T cell repertoires in COVID-19. Generated by immunoSEQ multiplex PCR, the TCRdb table keeps only in-frame clones and is missing some. Among over 140,000 clones, roughly 85% were seen once, and the ten largest hold 2.5% to 3%. Sequenced: PBMCs or T cells enriched from blood (not recorded which). These receptors all come from a woman aged 45-65 years who had recovered from COVID-19. Each CDR3 is given with its conserved first and last residue. Fields, in order: D gene, V gene, clone size, J gene, CDR3 protein, CDR3 DNA. The D gene is left open where the match is weak. The size of a clone is reported for some rows only, either as once, few or many, or as a class for expanded clones.

>.|TRBV11-3|.|TRBJ2-7
CASTSVNYEQYF
TGTGCCAGCACCTCGGTAAATTACGAGCAGTACTTC
>TRBD1|TRBV6-6|.|TRBJ1-4
CASSPGQGGLIGANEKLFF
TGTGCCAGCAGTCCCGGACAGGGAGGGCTAATAGGGGCTAATGAAAAACTGTTTTTT
>TRBD1|TRBV6-2/TRBV6-3|.|TRBJ2-7
CASSYSLDRGYEQYF
TGTGCCAGCAGTTACTCCTTGGACAGGGGCTACGAGCAGTACTTC
>.|TRBV12-3/TRBV12-4|.|TRBJ1-1
CASRASGTSAFF
TGTGCCAGCAGGGCTTCCGGGACTTCAGCTTTCTTT
>TRBD1|TRBV6-5|.|TRBJ2-7
CASSYGTGYEQYF
TGTGCCAGCAGTTACGGGACAGGCTACGAGCAGTACTTC
>TRBD1|TRBV9|.|TRBJ2-7
CASSAGQGNYEQYF
TGTGCCAGCAGCGCGGGACAGGGGAACTACGAGCAGTACTTC
>TRBD1|TRBV5-4|.|TRBJ1-1
CASSLGGANTEAFF
TGTGCCAGCAGCTTAGGGGGCGCTAACACTGAAGCTTTCTTT
>TRBD1|TRBV18|.|TRBJ2-1
CASSPPSGQAFVEQFF
TGTGCCAGCTCACCACCGTCGGGACAGGCCTTCGTCGAGCAGTTCTTC
>.|TRBV3-1/TRBV3-2|.|TRBJ1-2
CASSQRAGTNYGYTF
TGTGCCAGCAGCCAACGAGCAGGGACTAACTATGGCTACACCTTC
>TRBD2|TRBV4-1|.|TRBJ2-3
CASSPYSSGRAADTQYF
TGCGCCAGCAGCCCCTATAGCAGCGGGAGGGCCGCAGATACGCAGTATTTT
>.|TRBV5-4|few|TRBJ1-2
CASSFGQGGDYGYTF
TGTGCCAGCAGCTTCGGTCAGGGCGGAGACTATGGCTACACCTTC
>TRBD1|TRBV12-3/TRBV12-4|.|TRBJ1-2
CASSRDRVYGYTF
TGTGCCAGCAGTAGGGACAGGGTTTATGGCTACACCTTC
>TRBD2|TRBV28|.|TRBJ2-7
CASVTSGAKEQYF
TGTGCCAGCGTGACTAGCGGGGCGAAGGAGCAGTACTTC
>.|TRBV4-1|medium-sized|TRBJ2-2
CASSEVSLTGELFF
TGCGCCAGCAGCGAAGTGAGTCTCACCGGGGAGCTGTTTTTT
>TRBD2|TRBV9|.|TRBJ2-3
CASSTAGTRTTDTQYF
TGTGCCAGCAGCACCGCCGGGACTAGGACCACAGATACGCAGTATTTT
>TRBD1|TRBV28|.|TRBJ1-1
CASSYDRGNTEAFF
TGTGCCAGCAGTTACGACAGGGGGAACACTGAAGCTTTCTTT
>.|TRBV28|.|TRBJ1-2
CASSAGRPEGYTF
TGTGCCAGCAGCGCCGGGAGGCCGGAGGGCTACACCTTC
>TRBD1|TRBV2|.|TRBJ1-3
CASSGAPTGAGNTIYF
TGTGCCAGCAGTGGGGCCCCGACAGGGGCTGGAAACACCATATATTTT
>.|TRBV7-9|.|TRBJ2-2
CASSFPTGELFF
TGTGCCAGCAGCTTTCCGACCGGGGAGCTGTTTTTT
>TRBD1|TRBV28|.|TRBJ2-7
CASSTGTGTVGEQYF
TGTGCCAGCAGTACAGGGACAGGGACCGTGGGGGAGCAGTACTTC
>TRBD2|TRBV19|.|TRBJ2-1
CASSLIAGGNNEQFF
TGTGCCAGTAGTCTGATAGCGGGAGGGAACAATGAGCAGTTCTTC